The clone carrying this T cell receptor beta chain was observed a few times. Germline V gene data show CDR1 as LGHDT and CDR2 as YNNKEL (reference sequence). This CDR3 is 15 amino acids long. V lost 1 base to trimming and J lost 7 bases; unmatched junction nucleotides: 1. Original analysis: Nucleated cell number was recorded as an estimate derived from reference gene primer amplification. Clones were sequenced by immunoSEQ multiplex PCR, and TCRdb holds only the in-frame ones, with some missing. V and J calls and clone size are copied from that table; D and trimming were computed from the DNA. The table has roughly 110,000 clones, about 80% seen once. This sample is drawn from a study of blood T cell repertoires in COVID-19. Study-level background: Spain, Italy and the United States supplied samples that represented acute and convalescent COVID-19. T cells, B-cell-depleted T cells, or PBMCs supplied cDNA or gDNA.

The clonotype comes from a man aged 65 to 85 with acute or convalescent COVID-19. V is TRBV3-1 (or the pseudogene TRBV3-2) and J is TRBJ1-6; 10 bases agree with TRBD1. Sequenced input: peripheral blood. The CDR3 loop reads CASSQGDRGNSPLHF. The CDR3 coding sequence is TGTGCCAGCAGCCAAGGGGACAGGGGAAATTCACCCCTCCACTTT.